Sequencing of this T cell receptor beta chain was carried out in a study of preoperative IRX-2 immunotherapy in early breast cancer. The method was immunoSEQ multiplex PCR; TCRdb's version includes in-frame clones alone and lacks a portion of them. The sample includes around 34,000 clones, about 95% of them seen just once. This CDR3 contains 16 residues. Trimming removed 7 bases from V and 2 bases from J; junction bases left unmatched: 8. Germline V lookup: CDR1 SGHVS, CDR2 FNYEAQ. Treatment reported: preoperative locoregional IRX-2 cytokine immunotherapy. V gene TRBV7-6 combines with J gene TRBJ2-2, with 9 bases identical to TRBD2. Sampling was performed from a patient treated with IRX-2 immunotherapy. The source is a human donor with breast cancer. The CDR3 sequence is CASIRGGAPNTGELFF. Written as DNA, the CDR3 is TGTGCCAGCATCCGCGGGGGGGCCCCTAACACCGGGGAGCTGTTTTTT.